The entry below describes one TCR beta chain. Its cognate antigen is unknown. This entry comes from a study of OX40 agonist ivuxolimab in advanced cancers. The overall study: The dose-escalation cohort was around 83% male, with a mean age of about 58 years, ranging about 20 to 85. Notes on the study in general: Clones of CD4+ and CD8+ blood T cells grew by week 6 at doses of 0.1 to 3.0 mg/kg.

CDR3 size: 18 residues. Clones were sequenced by immunoSEQ multiplex PCR, and TCRdb holds only the in-frame ones, with some missing. The table has 20,000 to 25,000 clones, over 75% seen once. The V gene is TRBV21-1, the J gene TRBJ2-7; the DNA was not compared with TRBD1, the D call given in the table. TRBV21-1 is a listed pseudogene. This receptor was taken from an adult with an advanced solid tumor such as melanoma, head and neck, liver or kidney cancer. The material sequenced was CD4+ or CD8+ T cells sorted from blood, taken in a trial of the OX40 agonist ivuxolimab. CDR3 sequence: CASSTGTGEDTDSYEQYF. CDR3 DNA sequence: TGTGCCAGCAGCACCGGGACAGGTGAAGATACTGACTCCTACGAGCAGTACTTC.